This T cell receptor (beta chain) was recorded in a study of early T cells in non-severe SARS-CoV-2 infection. Study at large: Chains stayed unpaired after sequencing of bulk RNA from unsorted whole blood.

A note on this clonotype: Its antigen is not known.

Per the germline V gene, CDR1 is MDHEN and CDR2 is SYDVKM. The J segment lost 1 base and the V segment lost 11 bases, leaving 1 base of the junction unmatched. CDR3 length: 11 amino acids. Whole-study findings and limits: Matches to VDJdb favored anti-spike CD8 responses and missed private and CD4 specificities.

Attachment of unique molecular identifiers to individual cDNA molecules was performed. TCRdb re-called the 5' RACE reads through MiXCR, storing one row per CDR3 protein. This sample carries nearly 60,000 distinct CDR3 sequences, about 13% of them seen once, and the ten largest clones take roughly a tenth. The chain is built from TRBV28 and TRBJ2-5; 7 nucleotides align to TRBD2. The TCR was taken from an adult who was a healthcare worker with PCR-confirmed SARS-CoV-2 infection or an uninfected control (not recorded which). The source material was whole blood. Written as DNA, the CDR3 is TGTGCCGCGGGGGTCCAAGAGACCCAGTACTTC. It encodes CAAGVQETQYF.